This T cell receptor (beta chain) was retrieved from a study of blood T cell repertoires in COVID-19. Study information: Spain, Italy and the United States supplied samples that represented acute and convalescent COVID-19. PBMCs, B-cell-depleted T cells, or T cells were the source of the cDNA or gDNA that made up the material.

It was during active infection that Seattle patients were enrolled and then longitudinally followed. The sample holds a few counts of this clone. Per the original data handling: How many nucleated cells were present was estimated from reference gene primer amplification. Here immunoSEQ multiplex PCR was the method, and the copy in TCRdb shows in-frame clones only, minus some. The V and J calls and the clone size are those of that table, but D and trimming were determined from the DNA. The sample lists tens of thousands of clones, approximately 88% occurring once. What was sequenced was peripheral blood. This sequence was found in a man between 60 and 75 years old with COVID-19, enrolled during active disease.

CDR3 in DNA: TGTGCCAGTAGGACACATACGACAGGGAACACCGGGGAGCTGTTTTTT. Translated, it gives CASRTHTTGNTGELFF. The rearrangement joins TRBV19 to TRBJ2-2; a weak D match, TRBD1 (6 bases). The length of the CDR3 is 16 residues. The germline V and J ends were trimmed by 6 bases and 1 base, with 15 bases remaining between them. In germline, CDR1 is LNHDA, CDR2 SQIVND (reference sequence). Looking up the rest from reference TRBV19 and TRBJ2-2 gives the full variable domain: DGGITQSPKYLFRKEGQNVTLSCEQNLNHDAMYWYRQDPGQGLRLIYYSQIVNDFQKGDIAEGYSVSREKKESFPLTVTSAQKNPTAFYLCASRTHTTGNTGELFFGEGSRLTVL.